The 11 T cell receptor beta chains in this list originate from one sample, sequenced in a study of early stage breast cancer tumors listed by TCRdb under 2017. Library preparation was by the immunoSEQ multiplex PCR assay. TCRdb mirrors the immuneACCESS table, restricted to in-frame sequences. Some clones are absent from its copies; in checked studies, under half trace to an unresolved V gene, and the reason for the others is unknown. This sample is represented by 39,000 or so clones; roughly 69% of them were singletons. The top ten clonotypes cover roughly 7.9% of the sample. Sequenced material: blood. The source of these receptors is a person aged 45 to 59 with breast cancer.

This chain links TRBV19 with TRBJ2-3, with TRBD2 matching over 12 bases. Germline CDR1 LNHDA, CDR2 SQIVND (reference sequence). V shed 8 bases, J shed 5 bases, and the junction held 5 bases outside the gene matches. The CDR3 covers 14 residues. The CDR3 sequence: CASSSGRAVDTQYF. CDR3 DNA sequence: TGTGCCAGTTCTAGCGGGAGGGCCGTAGATACGCAGTATTTT.

This chain connects TRBV23-1 to TRBJ1-4; possibly TRBD1 for D (6 bases). TRBV23-1 belongs to the ORF category, with a function that is uncertain. V gave up 2 bases and J gave up 7 bases, with 14 bases separating them. The CDR3 extends over 15 amino acids. The CDR3 DNA is TGCGCCAGCAGTCAAAGGGGGTGGGCAGGTGAAAAACTGTTTTTT. This translates into CASSQRGWAGEKLFF.

This chain joins TRBV25-1 and TRBJ2-2; 10 bases are a match to TRBD2. Germline V lookup: CDR1 MGHDK, CDR2 SYGVNS. Trimming took 3 bases from V and 4 from J; bases not matched to a gene: 8. CDR3 length: 17 residues. The CDR3 bases are TGTGCCAGCAGTGAGGGGGCTCTAGCGGGAGTCACCGGGGAGCTGTTTTTT. Its translation is CASSEGALAGVTGELFF.

Only one count was recorded for this clone. The V and J genes are TRBV5-4 and TRBJ2-1; the match to TRBD2 covers 7 bases. The CDR3 has 15 residues. From germline, CDR1 is SGHNT and CDR2 YYREEE (reference sequence). The V and J ends lost 1 base and 6 bases, in that order; junction bases with no gene match: 7. The CDR3, as DNA: TGTGCCAGCAGCTTGTTTCGGGGCGGGGGCAATGAGCAGTTCTTC. Translated, it gives CASSLFRGGGNEQFF. The full variable domain, its missing parts supplied by reference TRBV5-4 and TRBJ2-1, is ETGVTQSPTHLIKTRGQQVTLRCSSQSGHNTVSWYQQALGQGPQFIFQYYREEENGRGNFPPRFSGLQFPNYSSELNVNALELDDSALYLCASSLFRGGGNEQFFGPGTRLTVL.

Written as DNA, the CDR3 is TGTGCCAGCAGCCACCCGGATAGACATTACAATGAGCAGTTCTTC. Translating it yields CASSHPDRHYNEQFF. The chain links TRBV27 to TRBJ2-1; unclear D gene. Deletions cut 6 bases from V and 4 bases from J, with 16 bases between. The CDR3 length is 15 residues. Germline loops: CDR1 MNHEY, CDR2 SMNVEV (reference sequence).

Within the sample, this clone is medium-sized. Here the CDR3 DNA reads TGCGCCAGCAGGACCCAGGGGGCAGGGGATACGCAGTATTTT. This encodes CASRTQGAGDTQYF. V usage is TRBV5-1 and J usage is TRBJ2-3, with 8 bases identical to TRBD1. CDR3 length: 14 residues. V shed 5 bases, J shed 6 bases, and the junction held 8 bases outside the gene matches. Germline V gene lookup returns CDR1 SGHRS and CDR2 YFSETQ.

This rearrangement joins TRBV5-1 to TRBJ2-5; 14 nucleotides line up with TRBD2. Losses at the gene ends were 4 bases for V and 4 bases for J; bases not matched to a gene: 3. Germline-derived CDR1 and CDR2 are SGHRS and YFSETQ. The CDR3 loop spans 15 amino acids. The CDR3 region is CASSNGLAGGETQYF. As DNA, the CDR3 is TGCGCCAGCAGCAATGGACTAGCGGGAGGAGAGACCCAGTACTTC. Filled out from reference TRBV5-1 and TRBJ2-5, the complete variable domain reads KAGVTQTPRYLIKTRGQQVTLSCSPISGHRSVSWYQQTPGQGLQFLFEYFSETQRNKGNFPGRFSGRQFSNSRSEMNVSTLELGDSALYLCASSNGLAGGETQYFGPGTRLLVL.

This chain uses TRBV11-2 with TRBJ1-1, with 8 bases that match TRBD1. Unmatched junction bases numbered 3, after V lost 5 bases and J lost 7 bases. Germline CDR1 is SGHAT and CDR2 is FQNNGV. CDR3 length: 12 residues. CDR3 loop: CASSRQGIEAFF. As DNA, the CDR3 is TGTGCCAGCAGCCGACAGGGGATTGAAGCTTTCTTT. Using reference TRBV11-2 and TRBJ1-1 for the parts outside the CDR3, the full variable domain is EAGVAQSPRYKIIEKRQSVAFWCNPISGHATLYWYQQILGQGPKLLIQFQNNGVVDDSQLPKDRFSAERLKGVDSTLKIQPAKLEDSAVYLCASSRQGIEAFFGQGTRLTVV.

The genes are TRBV25-1 and TRBJ1-1; TRBD1 matches 7 bases. Germline V CDR1 and CDR2: MGHDK, SYGVNS. The CDR3 contains 17 residues. Trimming at V came to 7 bases and at J to 2 bases, leaving 16 bases not matched to a gene. The CDR3 sequence is CASNRETPGQLNTEAFF. In DNA form, the CDR3 reads TGTGCCAGCAATCGCGAAACCCCGGGACAGTTAAACACTGAAGCTTTCTTT. Full variable domain (rest looked up from reference TRBV25-1 and TRBJ1-1): EADIYQTPRYLVIGTGKKITLECSQTMGHDKMYWYQQDPGMELHLIHYSYGVNSTEKGDLSSESTVSRIRTEHFPLTLESARPSHTSQYLCASNRETPGQLNTEAFFGQGTRLTVV.

The V and J genes are TRBV29-1 and TRBJ1-1, with 8 positions matching TRBD1. Trimming took 6 bases from V and 5 from J; bases not matched to a gene: 5. Germline CDR1 reads SQVTM; CDR2 reads ANQGSEA. This CDR3 region has 12 residues. CDR3 DNA: TGCAGCGTCAGGGGGCAAACAACTGAAGCTTTCTTT. Encoded protein: CSVRGQTTEAFF.

The chain is built from TRBV30 and TRBJ2-1, with D hard to call. The CDR3 has 14 residues. V lost 4 bases and J lost 3, with 13 bases in between. Germline CDR1 GTSNPN, CDR2 SVGIG (reference sequence). CDR3 amino acids: CAWNPLGDYNEQFF. CDR3 nucleotides: TGTGCCTGGAATCCCCTAGGCGACTACAATGAGCAGTTCTTC. Together with reference TRBV30 and TRBJ2-1, the CDR3 gives the full variable domain: SQTIHQWPATLVQPVGSPLSLECTVEGTSNPNLYWYRQAAGRGLQLLFYSVGIGQISSEVPQNLSASRPQDRQFILSSKKLLLSDSGFYLCAWNPLGDYNEQFFGPGTRLTVL.